The rows below give T cell receptor beta chains drawn from one sample of a study of T cell responses to AZD1222 COVID-19 vaccine. Sequencing used immunoSEQ multiplex PCR; TCRdb keeps in-frame clones, though not all of them. The sample consists of 150,000 to 250,000 clones, 90% to 95% of them appearing once. The specimen comprised peripheral blood, sampled 28 days after the second AZD1222 dose. These receptors were taken from an adult who received the AZD1222 COVID-19 vaccine. CDR3s include the opening cysteine and the closing phenylalanine or tryptophan.

v_call	j_call	cdr3_aa
TRBV19	TRBJ1-5	CASSMGGPYQPQHF
TRBV5-4	TRBJ2-7	CASSPSRGARSYEQYF
TRBV4-1	TRBJ1-3	CASSQGSQSSGNTIYF
TRBV28	TRBJ1-2	CASTPGGPGAYTF
TRBV9	TRBJ2-1	CASNLNSGGSEQFF
TRBV18	TRBJ1-1	CASSPQGQGDTEAFF
TRBV28	TRBJ2-7	CASSLVTTAGEQYF
TRBV7-7	TRBJ1-4	CASSLGGNEKLFF
TRBV13	TRBJ1-5	CASSLGGQGTNQPQHF
TRBV7-8	TRBJ1-4	CASSRGGNEKLFF
TRBV24-1	TRBJ1-2	CATSDSQGAKGYTF
TRBV19	TRBJ2-1	CASSIRGIGQFF
TRBV3-1/TRBV3-2	TRBJ2-7	CASSHRGLSYEQYF
TRBV7-9	TRBJ2-2	CASRPERGYTGELFF
TRBV12-3/TRBV12-4	TRBJ2-7	CASKGAEQYF
TRBV19	TRBJ1-3	CASSNSGSSGNTIYF
TRBV21-1	TRBJ2-3	CASSEPGHFTDTQYF
TRBV7-3	TRBJ2-5	CASSLQGAETQYF
TRBV6-5	TRBJ1-1	CASPGWLNTEAFF